These 25 T cell receptor beta chains came from one sample sequenced in a study of control samples from healthy donors and cancer patients (dated by TCRdb to 2020 to 2022). To prepare the library, the immunoSEQ multiplex PCR assay was applied. This immuneACCESS table, as held by TCRdb, lists in-frame sequences with V and J called but not all clones. Of the missing ones, under half trace to an unresolved V gene in checked studies; the others have no known cause. This sample has under 130,000 clones in its table, and around 89% of those were observed once. About 19% of the sample rests with the top ten. The sample taken for sequencing was PBMCs. The receptor source for this set is a man between 60 and 70 years old with lung cancer.

The chain joins TRBV3-1 (or the pseudogene TRBV3-2) to TRBJ2-3, with D maybe TRBD1 (5 bases). The germline gives CDR1 LGHDT, CDR2 YNNKEL (reference sequence). With 0 bases removed from V and 4 bases from J, the gap between germline ends came to 11 bases. This CDR3 comprises 15 residues. This chain's CDR3 is CASSQEGQGPDTQYF. As DNA, the CDR3 is TGTGCCAGCAGCCAAGAGGGGCAGGGCCCAGATACGCAGTATTTT.

The chain couples TRBV3-1 (or the pseudogene TRBV3-2) to TRBJ2-3; a possible D gene is TRBD1 (5 bases). CDR1 and CDR2 (germline): LGHDT, YNNKEL (reference sequence). CDR3 length: 15 amino acids. Trimming took off 0 bases at V and 2 bases at J, with 9 bases between the two ends. CDR3 in amino acids: CASSQEGASTDTQYF. DNA of the CDR3: TGTGCCAGCAGCCAAGAAGGGGCTTCCACAGATACGCAGTATTTT.

Concerning this clone: The identical CDR3 is also encoded by other nucleotide sequences in the sample. V usage is TRBV6-5 and J usage is TRBJ2-6; the D gene could be TRBD1 or TRBD2 (6 bases each). Germline CDR1 is MNHEY and CDR2 is SVGAGI. CDR3 size: 15 residues. The V gene lost 2 bases and the J gene lost 2 bases, with 7 bases spanning the gap. The CDR3 bases are TGTGCCAGCAGTTACGGGGGGCCTGGGGCCAACGTCCTGACTTTC. The encoded protein is CASSYGGPGANVLTF.

This sequence joins TRBV30 and TRBJ1-2; D is unresolved. Germline values: CDR1 GTSNPN, CDR2 SVGIG (reference sequence). V lost 2 bases and J 14 bases, leaving 15 bases between the germline ends. This CDR3 is built from 11 residues. The DNA of the CDR3 is TGTGCCTGGAGTCATACAGTCTCCCAGACCTTC. The encoded protein is CAWSHTVSQTF.

The chain has TRBV11-3 and TRBJ2-2; 7 bases fit TRBD1. The CDR3 covers 15 residues. The germline gives CDR1 SGHNT, CDR2 YENEEA. V dropped 4 bases and J dropped 6; count of bases not matched to a gene: 8. The CDR3 DNA sequence: TGTGCCAGCAGCTCCCGGAAGGGGGCGTCCGGGGAGCTGTTTTTT. Translating gives CASSSRKGASGELFF. The variable domain in full, completed from reference TRBV11-3 and TRBJ2-2, reads EAGVVQSPRYKIIEKKQPVAFWCNPISGHNTLYWYLQNLGQGPELLIRYENEEAVDDSQLPKDRFSAERLKGVDSTLKIQPAELGDSAVYLCASSSRKGASGELFFGEGSRLTVL.

This clone was counted a single time. The rearrangement links TRBV30 to TRBJ2-4; 7 bases map to TRBD2. The CDR3 runs 17 residues. CDR1 GTSNPN and CDR2 SVGIG come from the germline V gene (reference sequence). V was clipped by 7 bases and J by 0 bases; unmatched bases: 15. CDR3 coding DNA: TGTGCCTTCCTTTCCGTCTCCGGGAGGATAGCCAAAAACATTCAGTACTTC. It codes for CAFLSVSGRIAKNIQYF.

In this sample, this clone turned up a few times. The chain recombines TRBV9 with TRBJ2-5; D not certain. This CDR3 is 14 amino acids long. The V gene lost 0 bases and the J gene lost 1 base, with 7 bases spanning the gap. The V gene's germline CDR1 is SGDLS and CDR2 YYNGEE. The CDR3 DNA follows: TGTGCCAGCAGCGTAGGTGGACCCCAAGAGACCCAGTACTTC. It yields the protein CASSVGGPQETQYF.

The genes are TRBV29-1 and TRBJ1-1, with 8 bases identical to TRBD1. Germline V gene data show CDR1 as SQVTM and CDR2 as ANQGSEA. The CDR3 is 16 residues long. V was pared by 6 bases and J by 2 bases, with 14 bases of the junction left unmatched. Here the CDR3 DNA reads TGCAGCGTGCTATACGGGCAGGGGGCGGGAAACACTGAAGCTTTCTTT. Encoded protein: CSVLYGQGAGNTEAFF.

This chain uses TRBV18 with TRBJ1-5; D may be TRBD1 (5 bases). The CDR3 spans 17 residues. In germline, CDR1 is KGHSH, CDR2 LQKENI. Trimming stripped 5 bases from V and 0 bases from J, with 17 bases between. The chain's CDR3 is CASSTEKQVNSNQPQHF. Written as DNA, the CDR3 is TGTGCCAGCTCAACAGAAAAACAGGTTAATAGCAATCAGCCCCAGCATTTT.

V usage is TRBV19 and J usage is TRBJ1-5; possibly TRBD1 for D (5 bases). Germline V gene sequence: CDR1 LNHDA, CDR2 SQIVND (reference sequence). CDR3 size: 12 residues. With 7 bases removed from V and 6 bases from J, the gap between germline ends came to 10 bases. The CDR3, as DNA: TGTGCCAGTACCCAGGGAGTTCAGCCCCAGCATTTT. Translated, it gives CASTQGVQPQHF.

This clone was observed a handful of times. The chain couples TRBV12-5 to TRBJ2-5, with 8 nucleotides matching TRBD2. V was pared by 0 bases and J by 5 bases, with 14 bases of the junction left unmatched. Germline V gene data show CDR1 as LGHNT and CDR2 as FRNRAP. The CDR3 has 18 amino acids. CDR3 residues: CASGLVPDGLARMETQYF. The CDR3 DNA reads TGTGCTAGTGGTTTGGTACCGGATGGACTAGCTCGGATGGAGACCCAGTACTTC.

The CDR3 nucleotides are TGTGCCAGCAGCTTTGGTGGGGGGACGACAGATACGCAGTATTTT. Protein: CASSFGGGTTDTQYF. This sequence joins TRBV7-2 and TRBJ2-3; D perhaps matches TRBD2 (6 bases). This CDR3 has 15 residues. V was trimmed by 3 bases and J by 3 bases, leaving 13 bases between them. Germline V gives CDR1 SGHTA, CDR2 FQGNSA.

The rearrangement joins TRBV4-2 to TRBJ2-5; 9 bases match TRBD1. After removal of 1 base from V and 5 bases from J, the junction contained 14 bases not matched to a gene. The CDR3 consists of 18 residues. The germline V gene encodes CDR1 LGHNA and CDR2 YNFKEQ. CDR3 bases: TGTGCCAGCAGCCAAGTGCCCTCCTCGGGACAGGGTAGGGAGACCCAGTACTTC. This gives the protein CASSQVPSSGQGRETQYF.

The CDR3 here is CATSRATGGNTEAFF. For the CDR3, the DNA is TGTGCCACCAGCAGGGCGACAGGGGGCAACACTGAAGCTTTCTTT. The chain uses TRBV15 and TRBJ1-1; TRBD1 matches at 10 bases. The CDR3 is 15 residues long. Germline-derived CDR1 and CDR2 are LNHNV and YYDKDF (reference sequence). V shed 3 bases and J 2 bases; nucleotides not matched to a gene: 3.

This chain uses TRBV30 with TRBJ1-6; possibly TRBD1 for D (5 bases). This CDR3 has 15 residues. The V and J ends lost 0 bases and 3 bases respectively, with 9 bases between them. Germline assignment: CDR1 GTSNPN and CDR2 SVGIG (reference sequence). CDR3 sequence reads: CAWSVGGVYNSPLHF. CDR3 nucleotides: TGTGCCTGGAGTGTCGGAGGGGTCTATAATTCACCCCTCCACTTT.

V gene TRBV9 combines with J gene TRBJ1-6, with 9 bases fitting TRBD1. Germline trimming cut 2 bases from V and 5 bases from J; bases unmatched to any gene: 5. Germline V CDR1 and CDR2: SGDLS, YYNGEE. There are 16 residues in the CDR3. The CDR3: CASSVGDRANNSPLHF. The CDR3 nucleotides are TGTGCCAGCAGCGTCGGGGACAGGGCTAATAATTCACCCCTCCACTTT.

The chain couples TRBV5-1 to TRBJ2-3; TRBD2 matches 13 bases. Germline V lookup: CDR1 SGHRS, CDR2 YFSETQ. V dropped 8 bases and J dropped 0; count of bases not matched to a gene: 3. This CDR3 contains 15 residues. The CDR3 region is CASQTSGGSTDTQYF. CDR3 DNA sequence: TGCGCCAGTCAGACTAGCGGGGGGAGCACAGATACGCAGTATTTT.

The chain employs TRBV5-1 and TRBJ2-2, with a tentative D call TRBD1 (6 bases). V lost 1 base and J 1 base, leaving 11 bases between the germline ends. Germline CDR1 is SGHRS and CDR2 is YFSETQ. The CDR3 loop spans 16 amino acids. This CDR3 is CASSLHLTGNTGELFF. The DNA for the CDR3 is TGCGCCAGCAGCTTGCATCTGACAGGGAACACCGGGGAGCTGTTTTTT.

J is TRBJ1-1 and V is TRBV5-1, with 9 bases matching TRBD1. Germline V gene lookup returns CDR1 SGHRS and CDR2 YFSETQ. V was pared by 4 bases and J by 2 bases, with 3 bases of the junction left unmatched. CDR3 length equals 14 residues. CDR3 DNA sequence: TGCGCCAGCAGCCCGGGACAGGGAAACACTGAAGCTTTCTTT. The encoded protein is CASSPGQGNTEAFF.

The chain recombines TRBV5-1 with TRBJ2-6, with 8 positions matching TRBD1. Germline lookup yields CDR1 SGHRS and CDR2 YFSETQ. With V trimmed by 3 bases and J by 1 base, 9 bases remained unmatched. The CDR3 covers 18 residues. Written as DNA, the CDR3 is TGCGCCAGCAGCTGGACGGACAGGGCTAGTTCTGGGGCCAACGTCCTGACTTTC. Translation gives CASSWTDRASSGANVLTF.

A single count supports this clone. This sequence joins TRBV9 and TRBJ1-1; 7 bases line up with TRBD1. The CDR3 is made up of 18 amino acids. Per germline, CDR1 SGDLS and CDR2 YYNGEE. J lost 0 bases, V lost 2 bases, and 13 bases had no gene match. The CDR3 nucleotides read TGTGCCAGCAGCGTCCTGACAGGGTTGGAGCTCATGAACACTGAAGCTTTCTTT. It yields the protein CASSVLTGLELMNTEAFF.

V is TRBV6-5 and J is TRBJ2-5; D may be TRBD1 (5 bases). The CDR3 is 15 amino acids. Trimming pared 6 bases from V and 2 bases from J, leaving 16 bases between. CDR1 is MNHEY, CDR2 SVGAGI, per germline. CDR3 loop: CASRLLRQLQETQYF. The CDR3 region has the DNA TGTGCCAGCAGACTGCTCAGACAGCTTCAAGAGACCCAGTACTTC.

This chain joins TRBV11-3 and TRBJ2-3; a weak D match, TRBD2 (6 bases). The germline CDR1 and CDR2 sequences are SGHNT and YENEEA. There are 19 residues in the CDR3. V lost 0 bases to trimming and J lost 1 base, with 20 bases between them. The CDR3 sequence is CASSLETREALSGTDTQYF. CDR3 nucleotides: TGTGCCAGCAGCTTAGAGACAAGGGAGGCGTTGTCGGGCACAGATACGCAGTATTTT.

The CDR3 DNA follows: TGTGCCAGCAGATCTGCGACAGGGCCCGGGGAGCTGTTTTTT. It is translated as CASRSATGPGELFF. The rearrangement uses TRBV6-5 and TRBJ2-2; TRBD1 matches 7 bases. Trimming took 6 bases from V and 6 from J; bases not matched to a gene: 7. The length of the CDR3 is 14 residues. CDR1 and CDR2 from the germline V gene are MNHEY and SVGAGI.

The chain carries TRBV9 and TRBJ2-1, with D perhaps matching TRBD1 or TRBD2 (6 bases each). Per germline, CDR1 SGDLS and CDR2 YYNGEE. The germline V and J ends were trimmed by 0 bases and 6 bases, with 16 bases remaining between them. The CDR3 extends over 16 amino acids. This CDR3 is CASSVDVGGLLNEQFF. CDR3 DNA: TGTGCCAGCAGCGTAGATGTGGGGGGCTTACTCAATGAGCAGTTCTTC.